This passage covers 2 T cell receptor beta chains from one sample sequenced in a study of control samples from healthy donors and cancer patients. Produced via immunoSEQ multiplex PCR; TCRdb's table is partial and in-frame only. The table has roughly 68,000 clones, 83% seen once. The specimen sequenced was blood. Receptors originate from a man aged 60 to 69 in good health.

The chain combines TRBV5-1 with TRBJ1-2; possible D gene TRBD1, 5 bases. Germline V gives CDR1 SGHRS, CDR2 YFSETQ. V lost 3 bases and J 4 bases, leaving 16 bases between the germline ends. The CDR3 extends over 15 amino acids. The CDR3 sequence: CASSSALGGIYGYTF. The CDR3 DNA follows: TGCGCCAGCAGCTCCGCACTCGGGGGTATCTATGGCTACACCTTC.

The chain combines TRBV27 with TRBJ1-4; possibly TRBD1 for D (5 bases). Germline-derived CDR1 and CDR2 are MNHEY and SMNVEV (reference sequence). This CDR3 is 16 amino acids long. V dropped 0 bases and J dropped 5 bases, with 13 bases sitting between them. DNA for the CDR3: TGTGCCAGCAGTTTATCGGGGGTGACCAGCAATGAAAAACTGTTTTTT. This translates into CASSLSGVTSNEKLFF.